What follows is one TCR beta chain and its context. Its antigen remains unidentified. The data were taken from a study of vaccination effects on CD4 cells after COVID-19. Study as a whole: The median interval between the second dose and post-vaccine sampling was 72 days. Regarding the study as a whole: Missing from the study were early post-infection timepoints, and its convalescent patients were few. Healthy vaccinees had only 1 of 255 vaccine-induced clones cross-react with common cold coronaviruses.

The protocol was immunoSEQ multiplex PCR, while the TCRdb copy is restricted to in-frame clones and leaves out a portion. Of tens of thousands of clones listed, about 78% are singletons. Antigen-specific CD4+ T cells were first expanded with viral peptide pools by the ViraFEST assay and only then sequenced. Subsequent to a culture period of more than 8 days, CD4+ T cells were isolated. Participants were vaccinated with two doses of either the BNT162b2 or mRNA-1273 vaccine. The CDR3 extends over 15 amino acids. V lost 5 bases and J lost 4; bases outside the gene matches: 3. Germline V gives CDR1 SNHLY, CDR2 FYNNEI.

The receptor's source is a human donor who received a COVID-19 vaccine. The chain links TRBV2 to TRBJ2-2, with 11 nucleotides matching TRBD1. The input for sequencing was CD4+ T cells from PBMCs cultured with HCoV-OC43 spike peptides, taken after COVID-19 vaccination. Subset described: HCoV-OC43 spike overlapping peptide pool stimulation. CDR3 residues: CASSTGTGGTGELFF. The DNA for the CDR3 is TGTGCCAGCAGTACCGGGACAGGGGGCACCGGGGAGCTGTTTTTT.